The rows below give T cell receptor beta chains drawn from one sample of a study of shared clonotypes between healthy human individuals. Libraries were prepared by immunoSEQ multiplex PCR; TCRdb keeps only in-frame clonotypes and omits some of them. The table includes 2 million or so clones, about 95% detected once. The sample consisted of naive CD8+ T cells sorted from blood. The receptors shown here come from a man younger than 35 in good health. The conserved cysteine and the conserved F or W are not part of the CDR3 here. Fields, in order: J gene, V gene, CDR3 protein.

>TRBJ1-4|TRBV16
ASSQSVHEKLF
>TRBJ2-3|TRBV7-2
ASSLGLAHPGTDTQY
>TRBJ2-5|TRBV6-5
ASSTGTGLGETQY
>TRBJ2-7|TRBV19
ASSPGTVSYEQY
>TRBJ2-5|TRBV7-6
ASSLDARETQY
>TRBJ1-4|TRBV9
ASSPPRGEKLF
>TRBJ2-7|TRBV7-9
ASSLAVSGDSYEQY
>TRBJ2-6|TRBV15
ATSRESGANVLT
>TRBJ2-7|TRBV6-5
ASSPLVREVGEQY
>TRBJ1-5|TRBV27
ASMTGTGALYSNQPQH
>TRBJ2-7|TRBV19
ASSPTGSPPCEQY
>TRBJ2-7|TRBV4-3
ASSQDSAGRLGEQY
>TRBJ2-2|TRBV19
ASSPYRGNTGELF
>TRBJ2-7|TRBV4-1
ASSRTGTGDYEQY
>TRBJ2-7|TRBV9
ASSVDQGTTYEQY
>TRBJ2-5|TRBV4-2
ASRGTAQETQY
>TRBJ2-7|TRBV27
ASSLTAQGATVYEQY
>TRBJ2-2|TRBV6-5
ASSYPREGGTGELF
>TRBJ2-3|TRBV13
ASSKRRSDTQY
>TRBJ2-7|TRBV15
ATSGGQGANEQY
>TRBJ2-2|TRBV4-3
ASSQDGEYAQGELF
>TRBJ2-1|TRBV5-6
ASSYPDNEQF
>TRBJ2-7|TRBV7-2
ASSVDPRGRAPYEQY
>TRBJ2-2|TRBV19
ASSSPYRLDTGELF
>TRBJ2-7|TRBV7-9
ASSSSLYEQY
>TRBJ2-1|TRBV7-8
ASSHLLVDRYNEQF
>TRBJ2-7|TRBV15
ATSRDTGEEQY
>TRBJ1-5|TRBV10-3
AISEGTVYSNQPQH
>TRBJ2-1|TRBV29-1
SVDRLGPPGDEQF
>TRBJ2-7|TRBV9
ASSVGAGAHEQY
>TRBJ1-5|TRBV27
ASSMQGVGNQPQH
>TRBJ1-2|TRBV4-1
ASSQVSKPGQTYGYT